This TCR beta chain was observed in a study of CD8 T cell repertoires and HIV-1 epitope variants. Study context: Tested: three Gag epitope families, Nef HW9 and YT9.

The CDR3 runs 16 residues. Whole-study results and caveats: Some ten antigen-specific TCR beta clonotypes were found; roughly 6 seemed cross-reactive to variants.

This clone was detected a few times. Its specificity is not known. Data came from immunoSEQ multiplex PCR; TCRdb stores just in-frame clones and leaves some out. The table shows roughly 2,000 clones, with roughly two thirds occurring only once. The sample was cultured CD8+ T cells derived from PBMCs. The clonotype comes from a male donor with HIV. The chain has TRBV21-1 and TRBJ1-2. TRBV21-1 is shown as a pseudogene. CDR3 coding DNA: TGTGCCAGCAGCAAAGCCCCGGGTGAAGTTCCGAATGGCTACACCTTC. Translation gives CASSKAPGEVPNGYTF.